These 8 T cell receptor beta chains share one sample of origin, sequenced in a study of a mutant IDH1 vaccine in newly diagnosed glioma (dated by TCRdb to about 2021). Library generation was performed with the immunoSEQ multiplex PCR assay. Here the immuneACCESS table is served through TCRdb, limited to in-frame sequences with V and J called. Missing clones are a known gap in these copies; in checked studies unresolved V genes cover under half, and the rest lacks a known reason. This sample is represented by roughly 120,000 clones; around three quarters of them were singletons. The ten top clones hold 5.5% of the sample. These receptors lack a known antigen. The sample's time point, from its label and the paper: week 11, during vaccination. Each vaccine dose was 300 ug of a 20-mer mutant IDH1 peptide in Montanide, given subcutaneously with topical imiquimod. The sample was PBMCs, taken from a glioma patient whose treatment included an IDH1 peptide vaccine. All receptors derive from a man in his forties with glioma.

In its sample, this clone was seen a few times. The chain uses TRBV20-1 and TRBJ1-1; 7 bases agree with TRBD1. Germline trimming cut 0 bases from V and 10 bases from J; bases unmatched to any gene: 2. CDR1 and CDR2 from the germline V gene are DFQATT and SNEGSKA (reference sequence). CDR3 length: 11 amino acids. CDR3 region: CSARDQGVAFF. The CDR3 DNA is TGCAGTGCTAGAGACCAGGGGGTAGCTTTCTTT.

V is TRBV5-1 and J is TRBJ1-4, with TRBD1 matching 10 bases. CDR3 length: 16 amino acids. The germline V gene encodes CDR1 SGHRS and CDR2 YFSETQ. V gave up 5 bases and J gave up 7 bases; unmatched junction bases: 11. The CDR3 here is CASRKTGQGGFEKLFF. CDR3 DNA: TGCGCCAGCAGAAAAACCGGACAGGGGGGTTTTGAAAAACTGTTTTTT.

J is TRBJ1-1 and V is TRBV7-9, with 7 positions matching TRBD1. This CDR3 contains 14 residues. Germline V gives CDR1 SEHNR, CDR2 FQNEAQ (reference sequence). V lost 3 bases to trimming and J lost 4 bases; unmatched junction nucleotides: 5. The CDR3 here is CASSFRQGSTEAFF. As DNA, the CDR3 is TGTGCCAGCAGCTTCCGACAGGGAAGCACTGAAGCTTTCTTT.

This chain links TRBV4-3 with TRBJ1-4; tentative D call: TRBD1 (5 bases). This CDR3 contains 16 residues. V shed 1 base and J shed 7 bases, with 16 bases lying between them. CDR1 and CDR2 (germline): LGHNA, YSLEER. The CDR3 sequence: CASSQGQGFGTEKLFF. In DNA, the CDR3 is TGCGCCAGCAGCCAAGGGCAGGGATTTGGTACTGAAAAACTGTTTTTT.

This chain connects TRBV10-3 to TRBJ2-1; 12 bases agree with TRBD2. Germline CDR1 and CDR2: ENHRY and SYGVKD. V gave up 6 bases and J gave up 7 bases; unmatched junction bases: 7. The CDR3 totals 15 residues. The CDR3 loop reads CAIRDLAGGVNEQFF. The CDR3, as DNA: TGTGCCATCAGAGACCTAGCGGGAGGGGTTAATGAGCAGTTCTTC.

The J gene is TRBJ2-7, the V gene TRBV6-5, with D possibly matching TRBD2 (7 bases). V gave up 1 base and J gave up 7 bases, with 14 bases separating them. Germline CDR1 and CDR2: MNHEY and SVGAGI. The length of the CDR3 is 14 residues. CDR3 sequence: CASSYYAQGGEQYF. The CDR3 DNA reads TGTGCCAGCAGTTACTATGCACAGGGAGGGGAGCAGTACTTC.

The chain recombines TRBV6-1 with TRBJ1-6, with TRBD1 as a possible D gene (5 bases). Between the trimmed V and J ends, which lost 3 bases and 10 bases, there was a span of 10 bases. The germline V gene has CDR1 MNHNS and CDR2 SASEGT. This CDR3 is built from 13 residues. CDR3 loop: CASSEGGWSPLHF. In DNA form, the CDR3 reads TGTGCCAGCAGTGAGGGGGGTTGGTCACCCCTCCACTTT.

The CDR3 DNA is TGTGCCACCCGGGTTGAGTTTAGCTCCTACGAGCAGTACTTC. Its protein product is CATRVEFSSYEQYF. This chain joins TRBV6-5 and TRBJ2-7; D gene unclear. This CDR3 region has 14 residues. Trimming took off 10 bases at V and 0 bases at J, with 16 bases between the two ends. Per germline, CDR1 MNHEY and CDR2 SVGAGI.